This paragraph reports one TCR beta chain. Its antigen is not identified. The entry originates in a study of Ad26.COV2.S vaccination and SARS-CoV-2 variants. General study findings and limits: Reportedly, after vaccination the spike-specific CD8+ and CD4+ T cell responses displayed substantial breadth. Responses of T cells in total may have been underestimated by the TCR breadth and depth analyses.

Germline-derived CDR1 and CDR2 are KGHDR and SFDVKD. Trimming pared 3 bases from V and 7 bases from J, leaving 22 bases between. The CDR3 covers 17 residues. Repertoires were generated with immunoSEQ multiplex PCR, while TCRdb's copy carries only in-frame clones and drops some. The sample has over 100,000 clones; around three quarters are singletons. This clonotype was sampled from a human donor who had recovered from COVID-19. Sequenced material: peripheral blood, taken after recovery from COVID-19. The chain uses TRBV24-1 and TRBJ2-3; perhaps TRBD1 as D (6 bases). The CDR3 loop reads CATSDPGRADSTYTQYF. As DNA, the CDR3 is TGTGCCACCAGTGATCCGGGGCGGGCGGACAGCACCTATACGCAGTATTTT.